This T cell receptor (beta chain) appears in the sequencing data of a study of PD-1 blockade in mismatch repair-deficient tumors. Mismatch repair deficiency was confirmed in all patients, by PCR or immunohistochemistry. Unmatched junction bases numbered 1, after V lost 3 bases and J lost 2 bases. The CDR3 has 13 residues. Per the germline V gene, CDR1 is SGHRS and CDR2 is YFSETQ. About this clone itself: Other nucleotide sequences from this sample produce the same CDR3.

Generated by immunoSEQ multiplex PCR, the TCRdb table keeps only in-frame clones and is missing some. The repertoire consists of over 100,000 clones, with roughly 80% occurring once and the leading ten covering roughly 4.5%. This sequence originates from an adult with mismatch repair-deficient cancer. J is TRBJ2-5 and V is TRBV5-1, with TRBD1 matching 7 bases. The input for sequencing was peripheral blood, taken approximately 14 months after starting pembrolizumab. CDR3 loop: CASSWDRQETQYF. The CDR3 region has the DNA TGCGCCAGCAGCTGGGACAGACAAGAGACCCAGTACTTC.